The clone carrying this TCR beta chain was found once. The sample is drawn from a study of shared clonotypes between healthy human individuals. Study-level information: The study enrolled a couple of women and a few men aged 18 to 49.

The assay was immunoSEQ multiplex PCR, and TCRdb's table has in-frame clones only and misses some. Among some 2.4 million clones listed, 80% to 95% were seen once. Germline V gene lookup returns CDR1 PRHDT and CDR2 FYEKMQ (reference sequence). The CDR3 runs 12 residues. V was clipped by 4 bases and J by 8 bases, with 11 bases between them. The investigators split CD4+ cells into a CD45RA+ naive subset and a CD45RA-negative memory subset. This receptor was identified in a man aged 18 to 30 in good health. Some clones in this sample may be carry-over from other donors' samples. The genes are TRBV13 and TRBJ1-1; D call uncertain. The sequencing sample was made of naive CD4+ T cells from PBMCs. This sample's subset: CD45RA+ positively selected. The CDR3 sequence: CASSWSGREAFF. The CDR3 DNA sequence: TGTGCCAGCAGCTGGTCGGGCAGAGAAGCTTTCTTT.